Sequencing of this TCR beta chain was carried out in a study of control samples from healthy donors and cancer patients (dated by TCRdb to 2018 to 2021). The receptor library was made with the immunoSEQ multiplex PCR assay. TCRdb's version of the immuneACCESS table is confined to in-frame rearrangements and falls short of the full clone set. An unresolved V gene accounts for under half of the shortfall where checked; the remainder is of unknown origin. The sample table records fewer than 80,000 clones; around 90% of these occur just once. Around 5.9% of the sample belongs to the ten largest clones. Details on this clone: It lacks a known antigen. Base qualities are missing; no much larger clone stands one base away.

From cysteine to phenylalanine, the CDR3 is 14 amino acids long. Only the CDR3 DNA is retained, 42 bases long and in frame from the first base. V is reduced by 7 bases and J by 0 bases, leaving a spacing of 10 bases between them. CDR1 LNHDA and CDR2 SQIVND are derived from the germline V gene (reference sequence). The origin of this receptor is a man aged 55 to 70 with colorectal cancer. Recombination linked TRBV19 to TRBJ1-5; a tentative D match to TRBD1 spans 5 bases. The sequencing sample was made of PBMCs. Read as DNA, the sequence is TGTGCCAGTATGGGGGGACTTAGCAATCAGCCCCAGCATTTT. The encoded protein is CASMGGLSNQPQHF.